This section outlines one T cell receptor beta chain sequence together with its context. Its antigen is unidentified. This record comes from a study of OX40 agonist ivuxolimab in advanced cancers. Across the whole study: Head and neck, renal cell, melanoma or hepatocellular carcinoma were the cancers that dose-escalation patients had. Findings and limits, study-wide: More expanded clones were found, on average, in CD8+ than in CD4+ T cells.

Clones were read by immunoSEQ multiplex PCR, and TCRdb kept only the in-frame ones, dropping some. The sample lists about 67,000 clones, around 80% occurring once. This clonotype originated in an adult with an advanced solid tumor such as melanoma, head and neck, liver or kidney cancer. Source: CD4+ or CD8+ T cells sorted from blood, taken in a trial of the OX40 agonist ivuxolimab.

For the CDR3, the DNA is TGTGCCAGCAGCAAATTCCACAGTTTGGGACCGAACACTGAAGCTTTCTTT. The encoded protein is CASSKFHSLGPNTEAFF. V and J are TRBV21-1 and TRBJ1-1. TRBV21-1 is assigned pseudogene status. The CDR3 runs 17 residues.